Sequencing of this T cell receptor (beta chain) was carried out in a study of T cells in Graves' hyperthyroidism and ophthalmopathy. The ends lost 1 base at V and 4 bases at J; junction bases unmatched: 7. The CDR3 runs to 18 residues. Per the germline V gene, CDR1 is SGHAT and CDR2 is FQNNGV. Each person with ophthalmopathy scored at least 3 on the Clinical Activity Score, reached NOSPECS grade 4 or higher, and had been ill under 3 months. Patients were excluded because of uncontrolled infection, other autoimmune disease, pregnancy or lactation. Every diagnosis used clinical symptoms, serum thyroxine and TRAb, thyroid ultrasound and orbital computed tomography. From approximately 9.3 ml of fresh peripheral blood, PBMCs were isolated. Amplification of TCR beta CDR3 regions used RNA as the template. First-round RT-PCR of the TCR CDR3 relied on the HTBI primer set. Each CDR3 protein is one row after TCRdb ran MiXCR on the multiplex PCR reads. Here the sample spans some 530,000 distinct CDR3 sequences, under 25% being singletons.

Sample: blood. The clonotype originates from a woman between 65 and 79 years old with Graves' ophthalmopathy. The chain carries TRBV11-2 and TRBJ2-1; 13 nucleotides agree with TRBD2. For the CDR3, the DNA is TGTGCCAGCAGCTTAGGACTAGCGGGAGGCCGAACATACAATGAGCAGTTCTTC. Residues: CASSLGLAGGRTYNEQFF.